The rows below give T cell receptor beta chains drawn from one sample of a study of T cell responses to AZD1222 COVID-19 vaccine. TCRdb keeps only in-frame clones here, not all; method: immunoSEQ multiplex PCR. The table includes approximately 140,000 clones, about 87% detected once. The sample consisted of peripheral blood, taken on day 0 of AZD1222 vaccination. The receptors shown here come from an adult in good health. Both conserved end residues are part of each CDR3. The D gene is left open where the match is weak. Expanded clones get a size class; other rows say once, few or many, or leave the size out.

CDR3 DNA: TGTGCCAGCAGCCGGGGCTACGAGCAGTACTTC; CDR3 protein: CASSRGYEQYF; clone size: -; J gene: TRBJ2-7; V gene: TRBV3-1/TRBV3-2; D gene: -; CDR3 length: 11
CDR3 DNA: TGTGCCAGCAGCTTGTCCAGAACTCCCGGAAACACCATATATTTT; CDR3 protein: CASSLSRTPGNTIYF; clone size: -; J gene: TRBJ1-3; V gene: TRBV5-8; D gene: -; CDR3 length: 15
CDR3 DNA: TGTGCCAGCAGCTTAGCCCCTTCAGGGAACTATGGCTACACCTTC; CDR3 protein: CASSLAPSGNYGYTF; clone size: once; J gene: TRBJ1-2; V gene: TRBV7-2; D gene: -; CDR3 length: 15
CDR3 DNA: TGTGCCAGCGGGCCCGGGACAGCTGGAAACACCATATATTTT; CDR3 protein: CASGPGTAGNTIYF; clone size: -; J gene: TRBJ1-3; V gene: TRBV25-1; D gene: TRBD1; CDR3 length: 14
CDR3 DNA: TGTGCCAGCAGCCGTGGACAGGGGAGCACAGATACGCAGTATTTT; CDR3 protein: CASSRGQGSTDTQYF; clone size: -; J gene: TRBJ2-3; V gene: TRBV6-5; D gene: TRBD1; CDR3 length: 15
CDR3 DNA: TGTGCCAGCAGCTTGGCTGTGCGGGACGCCCCATACAATGAGCAGTTCTTC; CDR3 protein: CASSLAVRDAPYNEQFF; clone size: -; J gene: TRBJ2-1; V gene: TRBV5-5; D gene: -; CDR3 length: 17
CDR3 DNA: TGTGCCAGCAGGAAACAGGGGGCCGGCTATGGCTACACCTTC; CDR3 protein: CASRKQGAGYGYTF; clone size: -; J gene: TRBJ1-2; V gene: TRBV2; D gene: TRBD1; CDR3 length: 14
CDR3 DNA: TGTGCCAGCTCACCACCGCTCGGGGGTTCTGGGGGGTCCTCCTCTGGGGCCAACGTCCTGACTTTC; CDR3 protein: CASSPPLGGSGGSSSGANVLTF; clone size: -; J gene: TRBJ2-6; V gene: TRBV18; D gene: -; CDR3 length: 22
CDR3 DNA: TGTGCCAGCAGTGGACAGGGGATTAATGAAAAACTGTTTTTT; CDR3 protein: CASSGQGINEKLFF; clone size: -; J gene: TRBJ1-4; V gene: TRBV2; D gene: TRBD1; CDR3 length: 14
CDR3 DNA: TGTGCCAGCAGCAACGGGGGGCCCCAGCATTTT; CDR3 protein: CASSNGGPQHF; clone size: -; J gene: TRBJ1-5; V gene: TRBV4-2; D gene: -; CDR3 length: 11
CDR3 DNA: TGTGCCAGCAGCCTACACCCGGCCAATGAGCAGTTCTTC; CDR3 protein: CASSLHPANEQFF; clone size: -; J gene: TRBJ2-1; V gene: TRBV2; D gene: -; CDR3 length: 13